The entry that follows covers one T cell receptor beta chain sequence. This sample was included in a study of blood T cell repertoires in COVID-19. Study information: Acute and convalescent COVID-19 specimens originated in the United States, Italy and Spain. T cells, B-cell-depleted T cells, or PBMCs provided the cDNA or gDNA that served as material.

Germline V CDR1 and CDR2: LNHDA, SQIVND (reference sequence). The CDR3 length is 18 residues. Trimming at V came to 5 bases and at J to 6 bases, leaving 12 bases not matched to a gene. The authors' processing: Estimation of nucleated cell counts relied on the amplification of reference gene primers. TCRdb keeps only in-frame clones here, not all; method: immunoSEQ multiplex PCR. Clonal size and the V and J genes are those of that table, whereas D and trimming came from the DNA. The sample comprises approximately 40,000 clones, around 77% of which are singletons, and about two fifths rests with the top ten.

The sequenced sample was peripheral blood. V usage is TRBV19 and J usage is TRBJ2-1, with TRBD2 identical over 14 bases. The TCR originated in an elderly man with active or convalescent COVID-19. The CDR3 DNA sequence: TGTGCCAGTAGTCCAACCGGGACTAGCGGGAGTTGGTTCAATGAGCAGTTCTTC. Residues: CASSPTGTSGSWFNEQFF.